Following are 27 T cell receptor beta chains from one sample sequenced in a study of T cells in localized non-small cell lung cancer. TCRdb keeps only in-frame clones here, not all; method: immunoSEQ multiplex PCR. The data hold 23,000 or so clones, with roughly nine tenths observed a single time. The sample in question was peripheral blood, obtained before any cancer treatment. Receptor source: a woman aged 35-75 years with stage I lung adenocarcinoma.

This clone has just one count. The chain links TRBV5-5 to TRBJ2-7; D remains unclear. Germline CDR1 SGHKS, CDR2 YYEKEE (reference sequence). The CDR3 has 14 amino acids. V gave up 5 bases and J gave up 3 bases, with 15 bases separating them. CDR3 bases: TGTGCCAGCAGTGTTGACTTGTATTACTACGAGCAGTACTTC. Its translation is CASSVDLYYYEQYF.

The rearrangement joins TRBV15 to TRBJ2-7, with D unresolved. This CDR3 has 13 residues. CDR1 and CDR2 from the germline V gene are LNHNV and YYDKDF (reference sequence). Trimming took off 5 bases at V and 1 base at J, with 9 bases between the two ends. The CDR3 spells CATSGEISYEQYF. Here the CDR3 DNA reads TGTGCCACCAGCGGCGAAATTTCCTACGAGCAGTACTTC.

The V and J genes are TRBV12-5 and TRBJ2-1, with no clear D. Germline V gene data show CDR1 as LGHNT and CDR2 as FRNRAP. This CDR3 is built from 14 residues. V was cut by 5 bases and J by 2 bases, with 10 bases left in between. This CDR3 is CASGVGQPYNEQFF. The CDR3 DNA follows: TGTGCTAGTGGTGTAGGGCAGCCCTACAATGAGCAGTTCTTC.

V and J are TRBV28 and TRBJ2-7; TRBD1 might be the D (5 bases). V lost 5 bases, J lost 4 bases, and 12 bases lay in between. Germline loops: CDR1 MDHEN, CDR2 SYDVKM. This CDR3 has 13 amino acids. CDR3 sequence reads: CASSLGPQYEQYF. CDR3 in DNA: TGTGCCAGCAGTCTGGGGCCGCAATACGAGCAGTACTTC.

The chain is built from TRBV7-2 and TRBJ1-4; 7 bases agree with TRBD1. CDR3 length: 14 residues. V shed 5 bases and J 8 bases; nucleotides not matched to a gene: 8. Per the germline V gene, CDR1 is SGHTA and CDR2 is FQGNSA. CDR3 residues: CASSPRRGQEKLFF. The CDR3, as DNA: TGTGCCAGCAGCCCCCGGAGGGGGCAAGAAAAACTGTTTTTT.

The rearrangement uses TRBV30 and TRBJ2-7; 7 bases line up with TRBD1. V lost 3 bases, J lost 6 bases, and 17 bases stayed unmatched. The CDR3 is 16 amino acids. Per the germline V gene, CDR1 is GTSNPN and CDR2 is SVGIG (reference sequence). The CDR3 coding sequence is TGTGCCTGGAGCGCACTTCCGGGACAGAGGCTTTCCGAGCAGTACTTC. Translation gives CAWSALPGQRLSEQYF.

This clone was seen a few times. The rearrangement links TRBV7-9 to TRBJ2-1; unclear D gene. Germline values: CDR1 SEHNR, CDR2 FQNEAQ (reference sequence). V was pared by 0 bases and J by 4 bases, with 7 bases between. The CDR3 covers 14 residues. CDR3: CASSLADNYNEQFF. CDR3 coding DNA: TGTGCCAGCAGCTTAGCGGATAATTACAATGAGCAGTTCTTC.

Written as DNA, the CDR3 is TGTGCCAGTCGAAAGGGAGCTCTCTCTGGAAACACCATATATTTT. Residues: CASRKGALSGNTIYF. The rearrangement uses TRBV19 and TRBJ1-3; D uncertain. V was shortened by 8 bases and J by 0 bases, with 14 bases between the two germline ends. The CDR3 is 15 amino acids. CDR1 and CDR2 from the germline V gene are LNHDA and SQIVND (reference sequence). The whole variable domain, remainder taken from reference TRBV19 and TRBJ1-3, is DGGITQSPKYLFRKEGQNVTLSCEQNLNHDAMYWYRQDPGQGLRLIYYSQIVNDFQKGDIAEGYSVSREKKESFPLTVTSAQKNPTAFYLCASRKGALSGNTIYFGEGSWLTVV.

V usage is TRBV19 and J usage is TRBJ1-2; D is possibly TRBD1 (6 bases). This CDR3 comprises 15 residues. The germline V gene encodes CDR1 LNHDA and CDR2 SQIVND (reference sequence). V gave up 3 bases and J gave up 4 bases, with 15 bases separating them. CDR3 sequence (DNA): TGTGCCAGTAGTATGAAGGGGGAGATTGGCTATGGCTACACCTTC. It encodes CASSMKGEIGYGYTF.

The chain has TRBV5-1 and TRBJ1-4; 7 bases align to TRBD1. Germline lookup yields CDR1 SGHRS and CDR2 YFSETQ. J gave up 5 bases and V 4 bases, and 11 bases lay outside the gene matches. This CDR3 comprises 16 residues. The CDR3 protein is CASSPGGGTANEKLFF. CDR3 sequence (DNA): TGCGCCAGCAGCCCGGGAGGTGGGACAGCGAATGAAAAACTGTTTTTT.

The gene calls are TRBV19 and TRBJ2-6, with 7 bases aligning to TRBD1. This CDR3 has 16 amino acids. The V segment lost 6 bases and the J segment 1 base; nucleotides outside the gene matches: 6. The germline CDR1 and CDR2 sequences are LNHDA and SQIVND (reference sequence). The CDR3 region has the DNA TGTGCCAGTAGCCTTGTACAGGGGTCTGGGGCCAACGTCCTGACTTTC. Amino acids: CASSLVQGSGANVLTF.

J is TRBJ2-5 and V is TRBV28; 9 bases match TRBD1. With V trimmed by 7 bases and J by 13 bases, 7 bases remained unmatched. Germline CDR1 MDHEN, CDR2 SYDVKM. The CDR3 has 11 amino acids. CDR3 loop: CASTPGTGWYF. In DNA, the CDR3 is TGTGCCAGCACCCCAGGGACAGGGTGGTACTTC.

This sequence joins TRBV9 and TRBJ1-1; TRBD1 aligns across 10 bases. The trim removed 5 bases at V and 8 bases at J, leaving 9 bases unmatched. The CDR3 totals 14 residues. CDR1 SGDLS and CDR2 YYNGEE come from the germline V gene. CDR3 in amino acids: CASSQVRDRGEAFF. The DNA of the CDR3 is TGTGCCAGCAGTCAAGTCCGGGACAGGGGCGAAGCTTTCTTT.

The chain links TRBV20-1 to TRBJ2-2; D not certain. The V end lost 3 bases, the J end lost 7 bases, and 6 bases lay between the germline ends. From germline, CDR1 is DFQATT and CDR2 SNEGSKA (reference sequence). The CDR3 sequence is 11 residues long. CDR3 residues: CSASIGGELFF. CDR3 bases: TGCAGTGCTAGTATTGGCGGGGAGCTGTTTTTT.

V usage is TRBV6-5 and J usage is TRBJ1-1, with 7 bases matching TRBD1. J gave up 7 bases and V 6 bases, and 8 bases lay outside the gene matches. The CDR3 loop spans 13 amino acids. Germline V gene data show CDR1 as MNHEY and CDR2 as SVGAGI. The CDR3 DNA follows: TGTGCCAGCAGACCCTATACAGGGGTTGAAGCTTTCTTT. It specifies CASRPYTGVEAFF.

The chain has TRBV5-5 and TRBJ1-5; D gene uncertain. This CDR3 contains 12 residues. CDR1 and CDR2 from the germline V gene are SGHKS and YYEKEE (reference sequence). With 4 bases removed from V and 8 bases from J, the gap between germline ends came to 10 bases. Here the CDR3 reads CASSPALEPQHF. The CDR3 DNA reads as TGTGCCAGCAGCCCCGCTTTAGAGCCCCAGCATTTT.

The chain combines TRBV11-2 with TRBJ2-3, with D tentatively TRBD2 (6 bases). V shed 5 bases and J shed 0 bases, with 15 bases lying between them. Germline-derived CDR1 and CDR2 are SGHAT and FQNNGV. This CDR3 contains 16 residues. CDR3 nucleotides: TGTGCCAGCAGCCCCCCTAGCGTTTACAGCACAGATACGCAGTATTTT. Encoded protein: CASSPPSVYSTDTQYF.

CDR3 sequence (DNA): TGTGCCAGCTCACCGGGGTTCGCCTCTGGGGCCAACGTCCTGACTTTC. Translation: CASSPGFASGANVLTF. The rearrangement joins TRBV18 to TRBJ2-6; D is uncertain. From germline, CDR1 is KGHSH and CDR2 LQKENI. The CDR3 is 16 residues long. Between the trimmed V and J ends, which lost 3 bases and 0 bases, there was a span of 9 bases.

The chain is built from TRBV28 and TRBJ2-1; the D is unclear. Per germline, CDR1 MDHEN and CDR2 SYDVKM. Trimming removed 6 bases from V and 7 bases from J, with 19 bases in between. The CDR3 consists of 15 residues. Here the CDR3 DNA reads TGTGCCAGCAGCTTGTTAGGGTTAAGGTATAATGAGCAGTTCTTC. Translating gives CASSLLGLRYNEQFF.

The chain employs TRBV11-2 and TRBJ1-3; D unresolved. This CDR3 contains 15 residues. CDR1 and CDR2 from the germline V gene are SGHAT and FQNNGV. Trimming removed 5 bases from V and 3 bases from J, with 14 bases in between. The CDR3 bases are TGTGCCAGCAGCCGCGGACCCGAGCATGGAAACACCATATATTTT. Amino acid sequence: CASSRGPEHGNTIYF. Based on the CDR3 plus reference TRBV11-2 and TRBJ1-3, the full variable domain is EAGVAQSPRYKIIEKRQSVAFWCNPISGHATLYWYQQILGQGPKLLIQFQNNGVVDDSQLPKDRFSAERLKGVDSTLKIQPAKLEDSAVYLCASSRGPEHGNTIYFGEGSWLTVV.

The rearrangement uses TRBV6-4 and TRBJ1-4; the D gene is possibly TRBD1 (6 bases). The V gene's germline CDR1 is MRHNA and CDR2 SNTAGT. The CDR3 consists of 14 residues. Trimming stripped 10 bases from V and 4 bases from J, with 16 bases between. CDR3 bases: TGTGCCACCGTCCAGGGGTTGGGTAATGAAAAACTGTTTTTT. It is translated as CATVQGLGNEKLFF.

V gene TRBV9 combines with J gene TRBJ2-6; 8 nucleotides match TRBD2. The CDR3 loop spans 21 amino acids. V lost 3 bases to trimming and J lost 5 bases; unmatched junction nucleotides: 22. Per the germline V gene, CDR1 is SGDLS and CDR2 is YYNGEE. CDR3 residues: CASSEGRTSSIQRIRANVLTF. DNA for the CDR3: TGTGCCAGCAGCGAGGGGAGGACTAGCTCTATACAACGCATTCGGGCCAACGTCCTGACTTTC.

The chain employs TRBV30 and TRBJ1-5; no definite D call. Germline loops: CDR1 GTSNPN, CDR2 SVGIG (reference sequence). The V end lost 4 bases, the J end lost 3 bases, and 10 bases lay between the germline ends. This CDR3 has 13 residues. Here the CDR3 reads CAWNSGPNQPQHF. For the CDR3, the DNA is TGTGCCTGGAATTCCGGGCCCAATCAGCCCCAGCATTTT. The full variable domain, rest sourced from reference TRBV30 and TRBJ1-5, is SQTIHQWPATLVQPVGSPLSLECTVEGTSNPNLYWYRQAAGRGLQLLFYSVGIGQISSEVPQNLSASRPQDRQFILSSKKLLLSDSGFYLCAWNSGPNQPQHFGDGTRLSIL.

The chain has TRBV6-1 and TRBJ1-1; 10 bases match TRBD1. V shed 6 bases and J 4 bases; nucleotides not matched to a gene: 2. The germline gives CDR1 MNHNS, CDR2 SASEGT. This CDR3 is 13 amino acids long. The DNA for the CDR3 is TGTGCCAGCAGGCGGACAGGGGGCACTGAAGCTTTCTTT. It is translated as CASRRTGGTEAFF.

The CDR3: CASSARSGVLHQETQYF. CDR3 coding DNA: TGTGCCAGCAGCGCCAGATCGGGGGTCCTCCACCAAGAGACCCAGTACTTC. This sequence joins TRBV9 and TRBJ2-5; D perhaps matches TRBD2 (6 bases). The CDR3 is 17 residues long. Trimming pared 3 bases from V and 0 bases from J, leaving 18 bases between. From germline, CDR1 is SGDLS and CDR2 YYNGEE.

J is TRBJ1-1 and V is TRBV2; 8 bases are a match to TRBD1. J was trimmed by 5 bases and V by 5 bases; bases with no gene match: 7. This CDR3 has 14 residues. Germline assignment: CDR1 SNHLY and CDR2 FYNNEI. CDR3 loop: CASSNSGGRTEAFF. The DNA for the CDR3 is TGTGCCAGCAGTAATTCAGGGGGCCGGACTGAAGCTTTCTTT.

V is TRBV7-6 and J is TRBJ1-1, with no clear D. V was cut by 1 base and J by 10 bases, with 16 bases left in between. The germline CDR1 and CDR2 sequences are SGHVS and FNYEAQ. There are 14 residues in the CDR3. CDR3 loop: CASSLVGASGGAFF. The CDR3 DNA follows: TGTGCCAGCAGCTTAGTTGGAGCGAGTGGTGGAGCTTTCTTT.